The T cell receptor beta chain under discussion was sequenced for a study of response to subunit inactivated influenza vaccine. TCRdb reanalysed the RT-PCR reads using MiXCR and keeps one entry per CDR3 protein. The sample has around 520,000 distinct CDR3 sequences, approximately 12% seen once; the top ten hold roughly a tenth. Study-level points and caveats: Authors suggested that a seasonal influenza vaccination recruits few new T cells each time.

This clonotype was observed a handful of times. What it recognizes is unknown. This sequence originates from a man aged 45-60 years who received an inactivated influenza vaccine. The source material was PBMCs from blood, sampled on the day of vaccination.

For the CDR3, the DNA is TGCGCCAGCAGCCAAGATATCCCGGGGGGGGTTAGCTACGAGCAGTACTTC. It specifies CASSQDIPGGVSYEQYF. The chain employs TRBV4-3 and TRBJ2-7, with 8 nucleotides matching TRBD2. Germline-derived CDR1 and CDR2 are LGHNA and YSLEER. The V segment lost 0 bases and the J segment 3 bases; nucleotides outside the gene matches: 10. This CDR3 spans 17 amino acids.